The clone carrying this T cell receptor (beta chain) was detected ten times or more. Its antigen remains unknown. The identical CDR3 is also encoded by other nucleotide sequences in the sample. Expressed TCRB transcripts were sequenced, since all the RNA that had been isolated was reverse transcribed. The repertoire was sequenced with immunoSEQ multiplex PCR; TCRdb's copy has only in-frame clones and lacks some. The sample holds approximately 150,000 clones; roughly 10% are singletons and the top ten take approximately 0.7%. This entry is derived from a study of beta chain features in type 1 diabetes. Turning to the study itself: Patients and healthy donors were similar in age, gender and cell yields. Study-wide results and limits: Shorter TCRB CDR3s, moderately but significantly so, were found in Type 1 diabetes patients in all four CD4+ subsets.

Trimming left V 2 bases short and J 3 bases short, with 7 bases between. The germline gives CDR1 SGHDT, CDR2 YYEEEE. The CDR3 length is 13 residues. One heparinised draw of blood, averaging around 120 mL, came from each donor. Sequencing input: central memory CD4+ T cells from blood. The rearrangement links TRBV5-6 to TRBJ2-3, with a possible D match to TRBD2 (5 bases). This TCR derives from a man aged 30 to 39 with type 1 diabetes. DNA of the CDR3: TGTGCCAGCAGCTTAGGCGGGACAGATACGCAGTATTTT. Translated: CASSLGGTDTQYF.